This is a list of T cell receptor beta chains from one sample in a study of shared clonotypes between healthy human individuals. Only in-frame clones appear in the TCRdb table, and some are missing; sequencing was by immunoSEQ multiplex PCR. The table includes about 2,500,000 clones, roughly nine tenths detected once. What was sequenced was naive CD4+ T cells sorted from blood. These receptors were collected from a man between 18 and 35 years old in good health. CDR3s include the opening cysteine and the closing phenylalanine or tryptophan. D genes are given only for firm matches.

>.|TRBJ2-7|TRBV2
CASRGTRGSYEQYF
>TRBD1|TRBJ1-2|TRBV7-9
CASSLGQGLIYGYTF
>.|TRBJ2-1|TRBV9
CASSASWGSSYNEQFF
>.|TRBJ2-1|TRBV2
CASSVNRGRNEQFF
>.|TRBJ2-1|TRBV30
CAWRGSNNEQFF
>TRBD1|TRBJ2-7|TRBV6-1
CANPWTGCYEQYF
>.|TRBJ2-7|TRBV7-9
CASRQGPYEQYF
>.|TRBJ2-7|TRBV29-1
CSVVGSYEQYF
>.|TRBJ1-6|TRBV6-5
CASSYPGHGKIAPLHF
>.|TRBJ2-2|TRBV7-6
CASSLSSGSGNTGELFF
>TRBD1|TRBJ2-5|TRBV5-8
CASSLGQGKETQYF
>.|TRBJ2-3|TRBV4-3
CASSRSRDLLDTQYF
>.|TRBJ1-2|TRBV6-6
CASSPGDFWYGYTF
>.|TRBJ1-5|TRBV6-1
CASSVRLPDLNQPQHF
>.|TRBJ1-2|TRBV5-1
CASSFPEGIRGYTF
>.|TRBJ1-5|TRBV16
CASSPRRTAGNQPQHF
>.|TRBJ1-3|TRBV30
CAWSLGAFSGNTIYF
>TRBD1|TRBJ2-1|TRBV2
CASSESTGGWEQFF
>.|TRBJ2-5|TRBV9
CASSVEGGDKTQYF
>TRBD1|TRBJ2-7|TRBV27
CASSSTGVGTYEQYF
>TRBD1|TRBJ1-4|TRBV5-1
CASSSTGLTNEKLFF
>.|TRBJ1-3|TRBV5-1
CASSLDGSSGNTIYF
>TRBD1|TRBJ2-1|TRBV6-1
CASRGQASYNEQFF
>TRBD1|TRBJ2-7|TRBV5-1
CASSLAPGGNYEQYF
>.|TRBJ2-1|TRBV6-5
CASSYDPAGYNEQFF
>.|TRBJ1-1|TRBV7-2
CASSLGMNTEAFF
>.|TRBJ2-7|TRBV7-8
CASSLAIWAGVDHEQYF
>.|TRBJ2-7|TRBV7-2
CASSLIPNPSEQYF
>.|TRBJ1-2|TRBV29-1
CSVFGQLYGYTF
>TRBD2|TRBJ2-1|TRBV11-3
CASSPGLAGGPSFF
>.|TRBJ1-1|TRBV2
CASSEDGRAFF
>TRBD1|TRBJ1-5|TRBV19
CASRQGANQPQHF
>.|TRBJ1-2|TRBV7-2
CASSLIPGRANYGYTF
>TRBD1|TRBJ2-7|TRBV27
CASSHGQGGYEQYF
>TRBD2|TRBJ2-7|TRBV18
CASSQGEREVYEQYF
>TRBD2|TRBJ2-5|TRBV6-4
CASSELLAGEWETQYF